The clone carrying this T cell receptor (beta chain) has at least ten counts. Its antigen remains unknown. Individual cDNA molecules were tagged with unique molecular identifiers, the study reported. TCRdb recomputed calls from the 5' RACE reads with MiXCR, one row per CDR3 protein. The sample yields some 48,000 distinct CDR3 sequences, approximately 4.1% seen once. This entry comes from a study of early T cells in non-severe SARS-CoV-2 infection. Study-level background: Sequencing used unsorted whole-blood bulk RNA, so chains lack pairing.

Study results and caveats: CD4 and private specificities were missed by VDJdb matching, which favored anti-spike CD8 responses.

Germline V CDR1 and CDR2: SNHLY, FYNNEI. The J segment lost 3 bases and the V segment lost 8 bases, leaving 7 bases of the junction unmatched. The CDR3 consists of 14 residues. The origin of this receptor is an adult who was a healthcare worker with PCR-confirmed SARS-CoV-2 infection or an uninfected control (not recorded which). Sequenced input: whole blood. The chain combines TRBV2 with TRBJ2-3; 8 bases fit TRBD2. The CDR3, as DNA: TGTGCCAGCCTCGAGGCTAGCGGGACAGATACGCAGTATTTT. Translation: CASLEASGTDTQYF. Full variable domain (outside the CDR3, taken from reference TRBV2 and TRBJ2-3): EPEVTQTPSHQVTQMGQEVILRCVPISNHLYFYWYRQILGQKVEFLVSFYNNEISEKSEIFDDQFSVERPDGSNFTLKIRSTKLEDSAMYFCASLEASGTDTQYFGPGTRLTVL.